A single sample is the source of the 10 T cell receptor beta chains below, sequenced in a study of blood T cell repertoires in COVID-19. Using immunoSEQ multiplex PCR, the repertoire was profiled, and TCRdb retains in-frame clones only, with some absent. This repertoire shows approximately 240,000 clones, about 80% found once; its top ten account for roughly 3%. The source material was peripheral blood. The receptors come from a woman aged 30 to 39 who had recovered from COVID-19.

The J gene is TRBJ1-2, the V gene TRBV28; 7 nucleotides line up with TRBD1. The CDR3 runs 13 residues. V lost 0 bases, J lost 8 bases, and 3 bases stayed unmatched. The germline V gene has CDR1 MDHEN and CDR2 SYDVKM. CDR3 sequence: CASSLWGRGGYTF. For the CDR3, the DNA is TGTGCCAGCAGTTTATGGGGCAGGGGGGGCTACACCTTC.

J is TRBJ1-5 and V is TRBV7-2; the D is unclear. V shed 0 bases and J shed 5 bases, with 5 bases lying between them. The CDR3 spans 13 residues. Germline V lookup: CDR1 SGHTA, CDR2 FQGNSA. The DNA for the CDR3 is TGTGCCAGCAGCTTAGCGCAGGATCAGCCCCAGCATTTT. Its translation: CASSLAQDQPQHF. The whole variable domain, remainder taken from reference TRBV7-2 and TRBJ1-5, is GAGVSQSPSNKVTEKGKDVELRCDPISGHTALYWYRQSLGQGLEFLIYFQGNSAPDKSGLPSDRFSAERTGGSVSTLTIQRTQQEDSAVYLCASSLAQDQPQHFGDGTRLSIL.

V usage is TRBV29-1 and J usage is TRBJ2-1; D remains ambiguous. The CDR3 contains 13 residues. Per the germline V gene, CDR1 is SQVTM and CDR2 is ANQGSEA. The V end lost 4 bases, the J end lost 0 bases, and 7 bases lay between the germline ends. As DNA, the CDR3 is TGCAGCGTTGCGGTGAGCTCCTACAATGAGCAGTTCTTC. Translation: CSVAVSSYNEQFF.

The V call is TRBV11-2, the J call TRBJ1-1; no clear D gene. Trimming took off 4 bases at V and 6 bases at J, with 15 bases between the two ends. The CDR3 sequence is 14 residues long. CDR1 is SGHAT, CDR2 FQNNGV, per germline. CDR3 in DNA: TGTGCCAGCAGCTCCCAAGCTACACGGGCTGAAGCTTTCTTT. Translated: CASSSQATRAEAFF. The variable domain in full, completed from reference TRBV11-2 and TRBJ1-1, reads EAGVAQSPRYKIIEKRQSVAFWCNPISGHATLYWYQQILGQGPKLLIQFQNNGVVDDSQLPKDRFSAERLKGVDSTLKIQPAKLEDSAVYLCASSSQATRAEAFFGQGTRLTVV.

This chain uses TRBV10-3 with TRBJ2-3, with 7 bases lining up with TRBD2. CDR3 size: 16 residues. Germline CDR1 reads ENHRY; CDR2 reads SYGVKD. Losses at the gene ends were 6 bases for V and 1 base for J; bases not matched to a gene: 10. CDR3 protein: CAISDLAERGTDTQYF. The CDR3 DNA reads as TGTGCCATCAGCGACCTAGCGGAGAGGGGCACAGATACGCAGTATTTT.

The chain joins TRBV5-1 to TRBJ2-1; 14 bases are a match to TRBD2. This CDR3 is 16 amino acids long. Germline loops: CDR1 SGHRS, CDR2 YFSETQ. Trimming removed 3 bases from V and 7 bases from J; junction bases left unmatched: 6. CDR3 sequence: CASSSPGLAGVNEQFF. In DNA form, the CDR3 reads TGCGCCAGCAGCTCTCCGGGACTAGCGGGAGTAAATGAGCAGTTCTTC.

This chain connects TRBV28 to TRBJ1-2; TRBD1 is a possible D gene (5 bases). The V gene's germline CDR1 is MDHEN and CDR2 SYDVKM. This CDR3 region has 14 residues. Trimming took 2 bases from V and 3 from J, leaving 10 bases between them. As DNA, the CDR3 is TGTGCCAGCAGTTTACCTCAGGGCGACTATGGCTACACCTTC. Protein: CASSLPQGDYGYTF.

The J gene is TRBJ2-7, the V gene TRBV5-4, with 9 positions matching TRBD1. The CDR3 consists of 13 residues. V shed 3 bases and J 11 bases; nucleotides not matched to a gene: 9. Germline loops: CDR1 SGHNT, CDR2 YYREEE (reference sequence). The CDR3 DNA reads as TGTGCCAGCAGCTCGGGACAGGGTGAGAGGAAGTACTTC. Translation gives CASSSGQGERKYF.

The chain uses TRBV5-1 and TRBJ1-4; tentative D call: TRBD1 (6 bases). V lost 4 bases and J 7 bases, leaving 11 bases between the germline ends. From germline, CDR1 is SGHRS and CDR2 YFSETQ. This CDR3 contains 13 residues. CDR3 amino acids: CASSQGTGEKLFF. In nucleotides, the CDR3 is TGCGCCAGCAGCCAGGGGACCGGTGAAAAACTGTTTTTT.

This sequence joins TRBV5-1 and TRBJ1-1; no clear D. The CDR3 contains 15 residues. Trimming cost V 3 bases and J 1 base, with 13 bases left between them. CDR1 SGHRS and CDR2 YFSETQ come from the germline V gene. DNA for the CDR3: TGCGCCAGCAGCTCCGGAGGTGAGGGGAACACTGAAGCTTTCTTT. Amino acids: CASSSGGEGNTEAFF.